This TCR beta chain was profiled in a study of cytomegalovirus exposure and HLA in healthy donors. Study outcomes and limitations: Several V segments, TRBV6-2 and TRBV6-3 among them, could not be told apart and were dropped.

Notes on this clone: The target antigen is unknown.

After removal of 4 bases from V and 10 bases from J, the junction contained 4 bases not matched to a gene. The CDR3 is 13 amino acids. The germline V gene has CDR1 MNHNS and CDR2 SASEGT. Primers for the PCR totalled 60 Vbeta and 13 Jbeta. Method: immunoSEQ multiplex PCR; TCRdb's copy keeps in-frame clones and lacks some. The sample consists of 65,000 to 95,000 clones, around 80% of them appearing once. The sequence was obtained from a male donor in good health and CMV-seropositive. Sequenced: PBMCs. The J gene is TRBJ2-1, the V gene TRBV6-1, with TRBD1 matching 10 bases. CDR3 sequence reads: CASSVGTGVEQFF. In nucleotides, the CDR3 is TGTGCCAGCAGTGTCGGGACAGGGGTCGAGCAGTTCTTC.